This T cell receptor beta chain originates from a study of cytomegalovirus exposure and HLA in healthy donors. CDR3 length: 16 residues. Losses at the gene ends were 5 bases for V and 0 bases for J; bases not matched to a gene: 7. The germline gives CDR1 SGHNT, CDR2 YENEEA. Healthy bone marrow donors made up the cohort. Use of 60 Vbeta and 13 Jbeta primers characterized the PCR. Clones were sequenced by immunoSEQ multiplex PCR, and TCRdb holds only the in-frame ones, with some missing. The sample holds roughly 100,000 clones, 77% seen once. This chain connects TRBV11-3 to TRBJ2-1, with 7 bases fitting TRBD2. Sequenced sample: PBMCs. The clonotype was recovered from a male donor in good health and CMV-seropositive. The CDR3 nucleotides read TGTGCCAGCAGCCAACCCGGGACTACCTCCTACAATGAGCAGTTCTTC. Translating it yields CASSQPGTTSYNEQFF.